This TCR beta chain stems from a study of breast tumors, draining lymph nodes, adjacent tissues. Study results and limitations: Tumor T cell lymph node origin was a supported hypothesis, not proven.

TCRdb analysed the multiplex PCR reads with MiXCR anew, one entry per CDR3 protein. The data contain 150,000 to 200,000 distinct CDR3 sequences, 30% to 35% of them singletons. Axillary draining lymph nodes of breast cancer patients supplied the node samples. V lost 4 bases to trimming and J lost 5 bases; unmatched junction nucleotides: 5. From germline, CDR1 is LGHDT and CDR2 YNNKEL (reference sequence). The CDR3 is 15 amino acids. This clonotype was observed a handful of times. Its specificity is unknown. Sequenced sample: axillary lymph node tissue. This chain uses TRBV3-1 with TRBJ2-1, with 10 positions matching TRBD1. The receptor was derived from a female donor with breast cancer. Some clones in this sample may be carry-over from other donors' samples. In DNA form, the CDR3 reads TGTGCCAGCAGCCCGGGACAGGGGACCCACAATGAGCAGTTCTTC. Translating it yields CASSPGQGTHNEQFF.